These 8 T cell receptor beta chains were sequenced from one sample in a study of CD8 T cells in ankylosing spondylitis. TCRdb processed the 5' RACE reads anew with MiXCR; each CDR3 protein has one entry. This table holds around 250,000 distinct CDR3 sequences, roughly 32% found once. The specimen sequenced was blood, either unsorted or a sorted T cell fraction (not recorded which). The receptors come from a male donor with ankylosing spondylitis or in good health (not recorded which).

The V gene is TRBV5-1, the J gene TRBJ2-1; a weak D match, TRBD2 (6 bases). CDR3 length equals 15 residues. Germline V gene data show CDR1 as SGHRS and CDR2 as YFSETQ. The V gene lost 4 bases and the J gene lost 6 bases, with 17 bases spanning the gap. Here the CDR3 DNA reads TGCGCCAGCAGCCCCCCGGGGCAGGGAGGCAATGAGCAGTTCTTC. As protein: CASSPPGQGGNEQFF.

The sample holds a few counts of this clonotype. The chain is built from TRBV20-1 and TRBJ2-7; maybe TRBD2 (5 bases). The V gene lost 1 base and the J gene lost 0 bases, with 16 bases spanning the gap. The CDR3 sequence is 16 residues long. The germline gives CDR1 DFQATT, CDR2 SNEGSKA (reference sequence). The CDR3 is CSARGAWTSSSYEQYF. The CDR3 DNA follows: TGCAGTGCTAGAGGGGCCTGGACTTCGAGCTCCTACGAGCAGTACTTC.

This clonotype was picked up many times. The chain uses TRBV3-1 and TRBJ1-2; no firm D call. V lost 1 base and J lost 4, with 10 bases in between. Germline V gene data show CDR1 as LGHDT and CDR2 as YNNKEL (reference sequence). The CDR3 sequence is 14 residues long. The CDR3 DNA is TGTGCCAGCAGCCAAGTCCTGGGCAGCTATGGCTACACCTTC. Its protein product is CASSQVLGSYGYTF.

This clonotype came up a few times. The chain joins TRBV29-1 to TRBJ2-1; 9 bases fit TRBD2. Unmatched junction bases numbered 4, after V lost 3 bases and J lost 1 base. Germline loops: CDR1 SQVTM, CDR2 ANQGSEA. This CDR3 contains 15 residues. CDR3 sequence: CSVESGGWSYNEQFF. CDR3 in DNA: TGCAGCGTTGAGAGCGGGGGGTGGTCCTACAATGAGCAGTTCTTC.

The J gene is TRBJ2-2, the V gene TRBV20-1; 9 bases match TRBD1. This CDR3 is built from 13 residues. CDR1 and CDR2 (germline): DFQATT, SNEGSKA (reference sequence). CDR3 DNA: TGCAGCGGGGGACAGGGTAACACCGGGGAGCTGTTTTTT. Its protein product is CSGGQGNTGELFF.

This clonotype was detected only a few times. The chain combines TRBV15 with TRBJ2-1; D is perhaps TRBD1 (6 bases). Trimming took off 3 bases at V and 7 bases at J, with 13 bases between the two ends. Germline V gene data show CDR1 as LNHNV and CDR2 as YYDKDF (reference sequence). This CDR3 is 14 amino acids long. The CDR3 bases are TGTGCCACCAGCAGGTCAGGGGATTGGAATGAGCAGTTCTTC. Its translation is CATSRSGDWNEQFF.

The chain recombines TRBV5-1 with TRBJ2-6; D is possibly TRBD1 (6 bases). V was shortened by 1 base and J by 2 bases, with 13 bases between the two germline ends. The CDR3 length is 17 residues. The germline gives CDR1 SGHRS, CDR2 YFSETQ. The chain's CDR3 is CASSLWGRKAGANVLTF. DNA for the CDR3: TGCGCCAGCAGCTTGTGGGGGCGGAAAGCTGGGGCCAACGTCCTGACTTTC.

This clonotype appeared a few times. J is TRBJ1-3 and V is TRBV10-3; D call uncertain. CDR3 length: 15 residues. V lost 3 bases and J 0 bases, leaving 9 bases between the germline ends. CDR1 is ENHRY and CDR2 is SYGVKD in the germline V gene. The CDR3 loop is CAISDQKTSGNTIYF. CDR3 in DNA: TGTGCCATCAGTGACCAGAAGACCTCTGGAAACACCATATATTTT.